Listed below are T cell receptor beta chains from one sample, sequenced in a study of blood T cell repertoires in COVID-19. Clones were read by immunoSEQ multiplex PCR, and TCRdb kept only the in-frame ones, dropping some. Of 220,000 or so clones listed, 82% are singletons. What was sequenced was PBMCs or T cells enriched from blood (not recorded which). The receptors stem from a woman aged 55-70 years who had recovered from COVID-19. Each CDR3 is given with its conserved first and last residue. The order of the fields is J gene, V gene, clone size, D gene, CDR3 DNA, CDR3 protein. A D gene is named only where the DNA matches it firmly. Clone size, where shown, is once, few, many, or a class for clones that have expanded.

TRBJ1-6,TRBV6-4,.,.,TGTGCCAGCAGTGCTGCCGACACCAATTCACCCCTCCACTTT,CASSAADTNSPLHF
TRBJ1-2,TRBV12-3/TRBV12-4,.,.,TGTGCCAGCAGTCCACGAGAGTATGGCTACACCTTC,CASSPREYGYTF
TRBJ2-2,TRBV19,.,.,TGTGCCAGTAGTATCAGTACCGGGGAGCTGTTTTTT,CASSISTGELFF
TRBJ1-6,TRBV10-3,.,TRBD1,TGTGCCATCAGTGCAATTGGACAGGAGTATAATTCACCCCTCCACTTT,CAISAIGQEYNSPLHF
TRBJ2-5,TRBV5-4,.,TRBD2,TGTGCCAGCAGCTTGACCGGACTAGGAGAGACCCAGTACTTC,CASSLTGLGETQYF
TRBJ1-3,TRBV29-1,.,.,TGCAGCGTATCCGGGACAACGAGCTCTGGAAACACCATATATTTT,CSVSGTTSSGNTIYF
TRBJ1-1,TRBV19,.,.,TGTGCCAGTAGTAACTGGGCCGTAGCGAGGAGGGCTGAAGCTTTCTTT,CASSNWAVARRAEAFF
TRBJ2-3,TRBV2,.,.,TGTGCCAGCAGTGAATATGTTAGCCGAGATACGCAGTATTTT,CASSEYVSRDTQYF
TRBJ1-3,TRBV9,.,.,TGTGCCAGCAGCCCTCTCTCTGGAAACACCATATATTTT,CASSPLSGNTIYF
TRBJ2-1,TRBV20-1,.,TRBD2,TGCAGTGCTAGTGGGACTAGCGGGGGGCTAAGCTCCTACAATGAGCAGTTCTTC,CSASGTSGGLSSYNEQFF
TRBJ1-1,TRBV18,.,.,TGTGCCAGCTCACCCCCCGCCAACAGTGAAGCTTTCTTT,CASSPPANSEAFF
TRBJ1-6,TRBV19,.,.,TGTGCCAGCTCCGGGACACGCTCCTATAATTCACCCCTCCACTTT,CASSGTRSYNSPLHF
TRBJ1-1,TRBV29-1,.,.,TGCAGCGTTAGACAGAATATGAACACTGAAGCTTTCTTT,CSVRQNMNTEAFF
TRBJ1-2,TRBV5-1,.,TRBD1,TGCGCCAGCAGCTCGGACAGGGCAGAGGGCTATGGCTACACCTTC,CASSSDRAEGYGYTF
TRBJ2-7,TRBV27,.,TRBD2,TGTGCCAGCAGTATGACTAGCGGGAGCATATACGAGCAGTACTTC,CASSMTSGSIYEQYF
TRBJ2-2,TRBV7-8,.,TRBD1,TGTGCCAGCAGCTTTGGGACAGGGGGCATCACCGGGGAGCTGTTTTTT,CASSFGTGGITGELFF
TRBJ2-7,TRBV6-5,.,TRBD2,TGTGCCAGCACCGGGACTAGCGGGAGTTACGAGCAGTACTTC,CASTGTSGSYEQYF
TRBJ1-5,TRBV29-1,few,TRBD1,TGCAGCTTCCGACAGGGAGACGGAGGACCCCAGCATTTT,CSFRQGDGGPQHF
TRBJ1-1,TRBV27,once,TRBD1,TGTGCCAGCAGTTCAACAGGGGGTAACACTGAAGCTTTCTTT,CASSSTGGNTEAFF
TRBJ1-4,TRBV2,few,.,TGTGCCAGCAGTGAAGGGACAATGGGGAAACTGTTTTTT,CASSEGTMGKLFF
TRBJ1-6,TRBV7-2,.,.,TGTGCCAGCAGCCCCAGACAATCTCCTAATTCACCCCTCCACTTT,CASSPRQSPNSPLHF
TRBJ2-1,TRBV6-5,.,.,TGTGCCAGCAGCCTATACGGTAGTATTTACAATGAGCAGTTCTTC,CASSLYGSIYNEQFF
TRBJ1-6,TRBV19,.,TRBD1,TGTGCCAGTAGTAATGGACAGGGGGCGAGATCACCCCTCCACTTT,CASSNGQGARSPLHF
TRBJ2-7,TRBV10-3,few,TRBD1,TGTGCCATCACCCGGGACAGGGGCTTGAGGGAGCAGTACTTC,CAITRDRGLREQYF
TRBJ1-5,TRBV7-2,.,.,TGTGCCAGCAGCGTAGGGAGTATGGTTCAGCCCCAGCATTTT,CASSVGSMVQPQHF
TRBJ1-1,TRBV5-1,.,TRBD1,TGCGCCAGCAGCTGGGGACAGGTAAACGCTGAAGCTTTCTTT,CASSWGQVNAEAFF
TRBJ1-5,TRBV6-1,.,.,TGTGCCAGCAGTGAATACCTACGGGATCAGCCCCAGCATTTT,CASSEYLRDQPQHF
TRBJ1-2,TRBV5-4,.,.,TGTGCCAGCAGCTTGACAGCGAGGGATGGCTACACCTTC,CASSLTARDGYTF
TRBJ1-1,TRBV11-3,.,.,TGTGCCAGCAGCTTAGGAGAAGGGCAGGGGAACAAAGCTTTCTTT,CASSLGEGQGNKAFF
TRBJ1-1,TRBV20-1,.,.,TGCAGTGCTAGGGAGGGTACTGAAGCTTTCTTT,CSAREGTEAFF
TRBJ1-1,TRBV19,once,TRBD1,TGTGCCAGTAGTATCCCGACAGGGGGACCCACTGAAGCTTTCTTT,CASSIPTGGPTEAFF
TRBJ1-5,TRBV20-1,.,TRBD1,TGCAGTGCTAGTACGGGACAGCCCAATCAGCCCCAGCATTTT,CSASTGQPNQPQHF
TRBJ1-5,TRBV27,once,TRBD1,TGTGCCAGCAGTTTGAGACAGGGGTTGAGCAATCAGCCCCAGCATTTT,CASSLRQGLSNQPQHF
TRBJ1-6,TRBV10-3,.,TRBD1,TGTGCCATCAGCATGACAGGGGGAGACGCTCGATCACCCCTCCACTTT,CAISMTGGDARSPLHF